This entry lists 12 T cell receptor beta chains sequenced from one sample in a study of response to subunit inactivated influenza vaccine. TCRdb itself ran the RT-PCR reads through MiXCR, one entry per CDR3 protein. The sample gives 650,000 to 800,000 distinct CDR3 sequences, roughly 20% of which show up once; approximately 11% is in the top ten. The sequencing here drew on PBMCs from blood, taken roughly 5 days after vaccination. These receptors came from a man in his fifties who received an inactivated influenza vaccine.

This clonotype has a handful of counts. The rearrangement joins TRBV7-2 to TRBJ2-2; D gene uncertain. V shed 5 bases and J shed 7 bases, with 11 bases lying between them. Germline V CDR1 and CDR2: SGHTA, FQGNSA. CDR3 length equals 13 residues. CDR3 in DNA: TGTGCCAGCAGCCCGGTGCTTATCGGGGAGCTGTTTTTT. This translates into CASSPVLIGELFF.

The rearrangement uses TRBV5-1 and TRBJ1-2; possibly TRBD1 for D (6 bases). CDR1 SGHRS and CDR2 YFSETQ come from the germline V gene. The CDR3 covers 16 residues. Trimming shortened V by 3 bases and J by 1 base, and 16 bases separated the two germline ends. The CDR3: CASSSGIDRLNYGYTF. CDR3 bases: TGCGCCAGCAGCTCTGGGATTGACAGGCTTAACTATGGCTACACCTTC.

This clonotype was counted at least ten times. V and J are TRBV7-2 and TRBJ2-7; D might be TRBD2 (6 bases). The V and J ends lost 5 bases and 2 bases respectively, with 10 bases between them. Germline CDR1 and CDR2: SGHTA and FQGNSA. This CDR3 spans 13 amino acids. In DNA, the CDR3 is TGTGCCAGCAGCCCCGCGGGGCCCTACGAGCAGTACTTC. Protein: CASSPAGPYEQYF.

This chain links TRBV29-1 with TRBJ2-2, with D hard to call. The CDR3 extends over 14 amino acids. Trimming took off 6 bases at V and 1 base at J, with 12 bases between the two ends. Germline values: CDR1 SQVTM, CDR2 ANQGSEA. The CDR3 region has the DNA TGCAGCGTGTGGCGTCCAGGGAACACCGGGGAGCTGTTTTTT. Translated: CSVWRPGNTGELFF.

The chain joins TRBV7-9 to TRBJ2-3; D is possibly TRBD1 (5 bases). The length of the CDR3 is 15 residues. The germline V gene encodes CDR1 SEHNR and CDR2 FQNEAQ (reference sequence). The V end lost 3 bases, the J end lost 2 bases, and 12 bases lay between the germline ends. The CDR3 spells CASSLAGKITDTQYF. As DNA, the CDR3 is TGTGCCAGCAGCTTGGCAGGGAAGATCACAGATACGCAGTATTTT.

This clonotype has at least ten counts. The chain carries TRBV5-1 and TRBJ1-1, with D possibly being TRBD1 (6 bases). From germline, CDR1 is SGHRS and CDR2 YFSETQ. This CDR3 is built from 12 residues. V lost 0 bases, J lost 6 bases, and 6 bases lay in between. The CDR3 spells CASSLGQAEAFF. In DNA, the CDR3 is TGCGCCAGCAGCTTGGGACAGGCTGAAGCTTTCTTT.

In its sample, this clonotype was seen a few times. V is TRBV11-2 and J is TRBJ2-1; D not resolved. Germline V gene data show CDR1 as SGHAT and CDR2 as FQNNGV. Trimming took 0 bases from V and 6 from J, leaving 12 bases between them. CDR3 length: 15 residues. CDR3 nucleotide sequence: TGTGCCAGCAGCTTAGAAAAGGGTACGGGCAATGAGCAGTTCTTC. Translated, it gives CASSLEKGTGNEQFF.

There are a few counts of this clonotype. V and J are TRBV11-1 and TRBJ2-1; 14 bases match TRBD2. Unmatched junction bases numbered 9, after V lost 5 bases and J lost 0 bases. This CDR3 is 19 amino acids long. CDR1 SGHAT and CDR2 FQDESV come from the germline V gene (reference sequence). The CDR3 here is CASSDGTSGSPSSYNEQFF. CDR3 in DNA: TGTGCCAGCAGCGACGGGACTAGCGGGAGTCCCTCCTCCTACAATGAGCAGTTCTTC.

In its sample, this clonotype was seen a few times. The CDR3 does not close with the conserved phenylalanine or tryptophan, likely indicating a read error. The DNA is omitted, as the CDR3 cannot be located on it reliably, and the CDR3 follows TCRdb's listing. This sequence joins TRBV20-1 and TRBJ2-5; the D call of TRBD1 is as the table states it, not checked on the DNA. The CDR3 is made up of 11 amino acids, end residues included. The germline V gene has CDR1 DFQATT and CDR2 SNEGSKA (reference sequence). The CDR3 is CSARAGDRILL.

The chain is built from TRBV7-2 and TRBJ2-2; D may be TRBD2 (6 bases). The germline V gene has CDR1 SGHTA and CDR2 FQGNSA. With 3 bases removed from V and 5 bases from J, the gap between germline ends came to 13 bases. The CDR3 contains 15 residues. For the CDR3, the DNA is TGTGCCAGCAGCTTGGCGGGGCTCGAAACCGGGGAGCTGTTTTTT. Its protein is CASSLAGLETGELFF.

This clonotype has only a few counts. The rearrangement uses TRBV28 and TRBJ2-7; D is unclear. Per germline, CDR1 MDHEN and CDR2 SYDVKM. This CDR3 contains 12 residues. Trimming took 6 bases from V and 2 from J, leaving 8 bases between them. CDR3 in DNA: TGTGCCAGCAGACAGACCGCCTACGAGCAGTACTTC. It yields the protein CASRQTAYEQYF.

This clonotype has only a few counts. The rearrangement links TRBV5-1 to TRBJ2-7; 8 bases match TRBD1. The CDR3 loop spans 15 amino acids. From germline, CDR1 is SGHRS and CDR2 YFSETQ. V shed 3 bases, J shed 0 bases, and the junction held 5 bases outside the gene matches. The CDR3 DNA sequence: TGCGCCAGCAGCTGGGGACAGGCAAGCTCCTACGAGCAGTACTTC. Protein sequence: CASSWGQASSYEQYF.